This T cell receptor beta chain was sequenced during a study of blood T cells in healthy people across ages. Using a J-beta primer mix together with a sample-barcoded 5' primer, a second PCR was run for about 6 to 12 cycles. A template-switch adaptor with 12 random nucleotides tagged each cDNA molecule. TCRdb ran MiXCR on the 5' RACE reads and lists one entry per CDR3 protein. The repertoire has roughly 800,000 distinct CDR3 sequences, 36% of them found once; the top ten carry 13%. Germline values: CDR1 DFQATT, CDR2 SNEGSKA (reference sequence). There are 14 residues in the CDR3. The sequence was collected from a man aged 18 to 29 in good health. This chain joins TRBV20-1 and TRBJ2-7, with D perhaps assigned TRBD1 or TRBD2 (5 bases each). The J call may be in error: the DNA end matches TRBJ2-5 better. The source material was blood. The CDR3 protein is CSARVIGAGETQYF. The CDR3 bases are TGCAGTGCTAGAGTTATCGGGGCCGGGGAGACCCAGTACTTC.